This T cell receptor (beta chain) stems from a study of blood T cell repertoires in COVID-19. Turning to the study itself: Sites across the United States, Italy and Spain contributed samples from acute and convalescent COVID-19.

Under the authors' procedure: How many nucleated cells were present was estimated from reference gene primer amplification. Only in-frame clones appear in the TCRdb table, and some are missing; sequencing was by immunoSEQ multiplex PCR. From that table come the V and J calls and clone size; the DNA was used to work out D and trimming. The sample lists roughly 250,000 clones, 80% to 90% seen once, with roughly 4.3% in the top ten. Participants spanned ages about 18 to 100 years and resided in around 25 US areas. Two negative PCRs, clearance, or symptom resolution had been documented for recovered Cohort 3 donors. This CDR3 is 18 amino acids long. Trimming pared 3 bases from V and 0 bases from J, leaving 17 bases between. CDR1 MDHEN and CDR2 SYDVKM come from the germline V gene.

This sequence joins TRBV28 and TRBJ1-4; D gene uncertain. This sequence was found in a woman in her thirties who had recovered from COVID-19. Sequencing input: PBMCs or T cells enriched from blood (not recorded which). The CDR3: CASSFGGQPFATNEKLFF. The CDR3 DNA reads as TGTGCCAGCAGTTTCGGTGGGCAGCCCTTTGCAACTAATGAAAAACTGTTTTTT.